Each of the 10 T cell receptor beta chains below was sequenced from the same sample in a study of T cells in Graves' hyperthyroidism and ophthalmopathy. Amplification of TCR beta CDR3 regions used RNA as the template. HTBI primers were used for first-round RT-PCR of the TCR CDR3. TCRdb reanalysed the multiplex PCR reads using MiXCR and keeps one entry per CDR3 protein. The sample yields some 490,000 distinct CDR3 sequences, 22% seen once. The source material was blood. The receptors stem from a woman aged 70-85 years with Graves' ophthalmopathy.

This clonotype turned up a few times. The gene calls are TRBV5-6 and TRBJ2-1, with 12 nucleotides matching TRBD2. Per the germline V gene, CDR1 is SGHDT and CDR2 is YYEEEE. The trim removed 1 base at V and 5 bases at J, leaving 4 bases unmatched. The CDR3 runs 16 residues. CDR3 loop: CASSLLGLAGHNEQFF. For the CDR3, the DNA is TGTGCCAGCAGCTTGTTAGGACTAGCGGGACACAATGAGCAGTTCTTC. The whole variable domain, filled in from reference TRBV5-6 and TRBJ2-1, reads DAGVTQSPTHLIKTRGQQVTLRCSPKSGHDTVSWYQQALGQGPQFIFQYYEEEERQRGNFPDRFSGHQFPNYSSELNVNALLLGDSALYLCASSLLGLAGHNEQFFGPGTRLTVL.

There are a few counts of this clonotype. J is TRBJ2-1 and V is TRBV29-1, with 11 positions matching TRBD2. The CDR3 totals 17 residues. Germline V CDR1 and CDR2: SQVTM, ANQGSEA. Trimming removed 6 bases from V and 7 bases from J; junction bases left unmatched: 17. CDR3 residues: CSVDTAPTSGNWNEQFF. In DNA, the CDR3 is TGCAGCGTCGATACTGCCCCGACTAGCGGGAATTGGAATGAGCAGTTCTTC.

There are many counts of this clonotype. The J gene is TRBJ1-5, the V gene TRBV28; 7 positions match TRBD1. The CDR3 length is 14 residues. The J segment lost 5 bases and the V segment lost 5 bases, leaving 6 bases of the junction unmatched. Germline CDR1 reads MDHEN; CDR2 reads SYDVKM. In nucleotides, the CDR3 is TGTGCCAGCAGTCCGAGACAGGGACATCAGCCCCAGCATTTT. Protein: CASSPRQGHQPQHF.

This clonotype was recorded at least ten times. The genes are TRBV5-1 and TRBJ2-1, with D perhaps matching TRBD1 or TRBD2 (5 bases each). The CDR3 contains 13 residues. CDR1 is SGHRS, CDR2 YFSETQ, per germline. Trimming pared 4 bases from V and 6 bases from J, leaving 11 bases between. The CDR3 sequence is CASSVEGINEQFF. The CDR3 nucleotides are TGCGCCAGCAGCGTCGAGGGGATCAATGAGCAGTTCTTC.

This clonotype was picked up a small number of times. The rearrangement joins TRBV12-3 or TRBV12-4 to TRBJ1-1; D is perhaps TRBD1 (6 bases). The CDR3 length is 15 residues. V dropped 1 base and J dropped 5 bases, with 14 bases sitting between them. CDR3 sequence (DNA): TGTGCCAGCAGTTTAGATAACAGGGCGGGGACTGAAGCTTTCTTT. Translation: CASSLDNRAGTEAFF.

Only a few counts were recorded for this clonotype. The chain has TRBV2 and TRBJ1-4; D possibly corresponds to TRBD1 (6 bases). The length of the CDR3 is 14 residues. Germline CDR1 SNHLY, CDR2 FYNNEI. V shed 5 bases and J shed 7 bases, with 14 bases lying between them. The CDR3 protein is CASSTHRVGEKLFF. DNA of the CDR3: TGTGCCAGCAGTACCCACAGGGTGGGTGAAAAACTGTTTTTT.

The rearrangement links TRBV7-8 to TRBJ1-3; no clear D. This CDR3 region has 13 residues. With 6 bases removed from V and 0 bases from J, the gap between germline ends came to 6 bases. Germline lookup yields CDR1 SGHVS and CDR2 FQNEAQ. The CDR3: CASSEVSGNTIYF. The CDR3 DNA sequence: TGTGCCAGCAGTGAGGTCTCTGGAAACACCATATATTTT.

V is TRBV5-1 and J is TRBJ1-6; no firm D call. Germline lookup yields CDR1 SGHRS and CDR2 YFSETQ. The V and J ends lost 0 bases and 12 bases respectively, with 10 bases between them. The CDR3 loop spans 13 amino acids. CDR3 nucleotide sequence: TGCGCCAGCAGCTTGGGGGCAGACGGACCCCTCCACTTT. Its translation: CASSLGADGPLHF.

The rearrangement joins TRBV5-1 to TRBJ2-7; D gene uncertain. V was pared by 3 bases and J by 4 bases, with 11 bases between. The CDR3 runs to 13 residues. Germline-derived CDR1 and CDR2 are SGHRS and YFSETQ. This CDR3 is CASSSAGIYEQYF. CDR3 DNA: TGCGCCAGCAGCTCAGCCGGCATTTACGAGCAGTACTTC.

On this clonotype: A much larger clone lies one base from this, so it may be a read error. The chain recombines TRBV5-1 with TRBJ2-7, with no clear D. Trimming removed 0 bases at V and 8 bases at J, with 12 bases between. The CDR3 spans 13 residues. The V gene's germline CDR1 is SGHRS and CDR2 YFSETQ. The CDR3 protein is CASSLGSFLKQYF. The CDR3 DNA reads as TGCGCCAGCAGCTTGGGGAGCTTTTTGAAGCAGTACTTC.